These T cell receptor beta chains were read from a single sample in a study of blood T cell repertoires in COVID-19. Profiled with immunoSEQ multiplex PCR; TCRdb holds only in-frame clones, not every one. The sample consists of under 200,000 clones, 83% of them appearing once. Sequencing was carried out using peripheral blood. The receptors shown here come from a woman aged 80 or over with acute or convalescent COVID-19. The CDR3 runs from the conserved cysteine through the conserved F or W. D genes are given only for firm matches. Rows may omit the clone size; those that give it use once, few, many or a size class.

j_call,v_call,clone_size,d_call,cdr3_nt,cdr3_aa
TRBJ1-1,TRBV9,NA,TRBD1,TGTGCCAGCAGCTTTACAGGGGGCTGGACTGAAGCTTTCTTT,CASSFTGGWTEAFF
TRBJ1-6,TRBV6-5,few,NA,TGTGCCCCCAGGGGCTATTCACCCCTCCACTTT,CAPRGYSPLHF
TRBJ2-5,TRBV28,few,TRBD2,TGTGCCAGCAACCCCGGGGGGTCTCAAGAGACCCAGTACTTC,CASNPGGSQETQYF
TRBJ2-6,TRBV5-1,NA,TRBD1,TGCGCCAGCAGCTTGGAAGGGACAGGGGGCGCTGGGGCCAACGTCCTGACTTTC,CASSLEGTGGAGANVLTF
TRBJ2-2,TRBV30,NA,TRBD2,TGTGCCTGGAGTGTAGGGACTAGGGACACCGGGGAGCTGTTTTTT,CAWSVGTRDTGELFF
TRBJ1-1,TRBV19,NA,TRBD1,TGTGCCAGTAGTGAGGGGCAGGGGGCGTCTCTGACTTTCTTT,CASSEGQGASLTFF
TRBJ2-7,TRBV29-1,NA,TRBD1,TGCAGCGTTGAGCAGGGGGTAGGCGAGCAGTACTTC,CSVEQGVGEQYF
TRBJ2-3,TRBV5-1,NA,NA,TGCGCCAGCAGCCTACAGACAGACACAGATACGCAGTATTTT,CASSLQTDTDTQYF
TRBJ2-1,TRBV7-9,NA,NA,TGTGCCAGCAGCCCTATTTCCTCCTCGGGTTACAATGAGCAGTTCTTC,CASSPISSSGYNEQFF
TRBJ2-5,TRBV6-2/TRBV6-3,NA,TRBD1,TGTGCCAGCAGCCTTCTCGGGACAGGGGTGATGAAGACCCAGTACTTC,CASSLLGTGVMKTQYF
TRBJ2-1,TRBV19,NA,NA,TGTGCCAGTAGTAGACAGGCCCTTGACAATGAGCAGTTCTTC,CASSRQALDNEQFF
TRBJ1-6,TRBV19,NA,TRBD1,TGTGCCAGTAGTATGCGGACAGGGGATTCACCCCTCCACTTT,CASSMRTGDSPLHF
TRBJ2-3,TRBV6-2/TRBV6-3,NA,NA,TGTGCCAGCAGCTCCCGGACTTTTGCAGATACGCAGTATTTT,CASSSRTFADTQYF
TRBJ2-7,TRBV2,once,TRBD2,TGTGCCAGCAAGGTGACTAGCGGGAGTTTTTACGAGCAGTACTTC,CASKVTSGSFYEQYF
TRBJ2-3,TRBV5-6,NA,TRBD2,TGTGCCAGCAGCTCTAACACGGGACTAGCGGGGGGGCGCACAGATACGCAGTATTTT,CASSSNTGLAGGRTDTQYF
TRBJ1-1,TRBV28,once,NA,TGTGCCAGCAGTACCCCCCGGGGAGGGATGAACACTGAAGCTTTCTTT,CASSTPRGGMNTEAFF
TRBJ1-3,TRBV6-1,NA,NA,TGTGCCAGCAGTGAAGGGGTTAACAGCTCTGGAAACACCATATATTTT,CASSEGVNSSGNTIYF
TRBJ2-5,TRBV19,NA,NA,TGTGCCAGTAGTATACAGGGAAAAGAGACCCAGTACTTC,CASSIQGKETQYF
TRBJ1-3,TRBV7-9,few,NA,TGTGCCAGCAGCTCTCAGGGGATGGGAAACACCATATATTTT,CASSSQGMGNTIYF
TRBJ2-5,TRBV2,NA,TRBD1,TGTGCCAGCAGTGAAGTCAGGGACAGGAATAGGGAGACCCAGTACTTC,CASSEVRDRNRETQYF
TRBJ2-5,TRBV5-5,NA,TRBD1,TGTGCCAGCAGCATGACAGGGGGCCAAGAGACCCAGTACTTC,CASSMTGGQETQYF
TRBJ2-1,TRBV18,NA,TRBD2,TGTGCCAGCTCAGTACTAGCGGGGGGGAACAATGAGCAGTTCTTC,CASSVLAGGNNEQFF
TRBJ1-1,TRBV19,few,TRBD1,TGTGCCAGTAGCCCAATGACAGGGCTGGGAACTGAAGCTTTCTTT,CASSPMTGLGTEAFF
TRBJ1-6,TRBV28,NA,TRBD1,TGTGCCAGCAGCGGAAAACAGGGGCGTAATTCACCCCTCCACTTT,CASSGKQGRNSPLHF
TRBJ2-1,TRBV7-6,NA,NA,TGTGCCAGCAGCTTACCTTACAATGAGCAGTTCTTC,CASSLPYNEQFF
TRBJ2-1,TRBV29-1,NA,NA,TGCAGCGTCCTAGGGGCCTCCTACAATGAGCAGTTCTTC,CSVLGASYNEQFF
TRBJ2-7,TRBV5-1,NA,TRBD1,TGCGCCAGCAGCCGGGGACAGGGGGCCGCGGAGCAGTACTTC,CASSRGQGAAEQYF
TRBJ2-1,TRBV7-2,few,TRBD2,TGTGCCAGCAGCCATGCTAGCGGGAGATTTGGTGAGCAGTTCTTC,CASSHASGRFGEQFF
TRBJ1-2,TRBV9,NA,TRBD1,TGTGCCAGCAGCGAGACCCCAGGGGGCGCTAACTATGGCTACACCTTC,CASSETPGGANYGYTF
TRBJ2-3,TRBV19,NA,NA,TGTGCCAGTAGTATCAGGGGTCGGGCAGATACGCAGTATTTT,CASSIRGRADTQYF
TRBJ1-6,TRBV28,NA,NA,TGTGCCAGCAGTTTGCCCTATTCGACCCTCCACTTT,CASSLPYSTLHF
TRBJ1-3,TRBV6-6,NA,TRBD1,TGTGCCAGCAGACAGACAGGGTTGACTGGAAACACCATATATTTT,CASRQTGLTGNTIYF
TRBJ2-3,TRBV2,NA,TRBD1,TGTGCCAGCAGAGTGGACAGGTCTAGCACAGATACGCAGTATTTT,CASRVDRSSTDTQYF
TRBJ1-2,TRBV7-9,NA,NA,TGTGCCAGCAGCTTAGACAGCTACTATGGCTACACCTTC,CASSLDSYYGYTF
TRBJ1-2,TRBV2,once,TRBD1,TGTGCCAGCAGTTATACCGGGACAGGGCCCTGGGGCTACACCTTC,CASSYTGTGPWGYTF
TRBJ2-1,TRBV4-3,NA,NA,TGCGCCAGCAGCCCCACGACTTCGAGTCTTGAGCAGTTCTTC,CASSPTTSSLEQFF
TRBJ2-7,TRBV29-1,once,NA,TGCAGCGTTGTGGGGGCAGTTTCCTACGAGCAGTACTTC,CSVVGAVSYEQYF
TRBJ2-1,TRBV5-8,once,TRBD2,TGTGCCAGCAGCCGGACTAGCGGACTCCTCTCCTACAATGAGCAGTTCTTC,CASSRTSGLLSYNEQFF
TRBJ1-1,TRBV29-1,NA,NA,TGCAGCGCCCGAAGGGCGCAGGGTACCGTCACTGAAGCTTTCTTT,CSARRAQGTVTEAFF
TRBJ2-7,TRBV10-3,NA,TRBD1,TGTGCCATCAGTGAGCCGATCTCAGGGACAGGGAGTTTTTACGAGCAGTACTTC,CAISEPISGTGSFYEQYF
TRBJ1-5,TRBV4-1,NA,TRBD1,TGCGCCAGCAGCCCCATGACAGGGAATCAGCCCCAGCATTTT,CASSPMTGNQPQHF
TRBJ2-7,TRBV5-1,few,NA,TGCGCCAGCAGCCAGGGTTGGTTAGTGGACGAGCAGTACTTC,CASSQGWLVDEQYF
TRBJ1-6,TRBV5-1,few,TRBD1,TGCGCCAGCAGCTTGGAGGGACAGGGGAATTCACCCCTCCACTTT,CASSLEGQGNSPLHF
TRBJ2-7,TRBV7-9,NA,TRBD2,TGTGCCAGCAGCCATCCTGGGACTAGCGGGTCCCCGGGCGCCTACGAGCAGTACTTC,CASSHPGTSGSPGAYEQYF
TRBJ1-4,TRBV29-1,NA,NA,TGCAGTACCAAGACAGGAATTAATGAAAAACTGTTTTTT,CSTKTGINEKLFF
TRBJ2-1,TRBV7-2,NA,NA,TGTGCCAGCAGCTGGAGGGACAGCGCTAGGGGCAATGAGCAGTTCTTC,CASSWRDSARGNEQFF
TRBJ2-3,TRBV10-2,NA,TRBD2,TGCGCCAGCAGTGAGACCGGGACTACAGGCACAGATACGCAGTATTTT,CASSETGTTGTDTQYF
TRBJ2-3,TRBV7-8,few,NA,TGTGCCAGCAGCTTTCAGGGGAGGGAGATAGATACGCAGTATTTT,CASSFQGREIDTQYF
TRBJ1-2,TRBV5-1,NA,NA,TGCGCCAGCAGCCCCCCGGGGGGAGGCTACACCTTC,CASSPPGGGYTF
TRBJ1-2,TRBV9,NA,NA,TGTGCCAGCAGCCGGCCCTCAGGGTATGGCTACACCTTC,CASSRPSGYGYTF
TRBJ1-1,TRBV19,once,NA,TGTGCCAGTAGTAAAAGAAACCCGACAGGGAACACTGAAGCTTTCTTT,CASSKRNPTGNTEAFF
TRBJ1-2,TRBV18,NA,NA,TGTGCCAGCTCACCAGGACAGCTTAACTATGGCTACACCTTC,CASSPGQLNYGYTF
TRBJ1-6,TRBV11-2,NA,NA,TGTGCCAGCAGCTCTTATTCACCCCTCCACTTT,CASSSYSPLHF